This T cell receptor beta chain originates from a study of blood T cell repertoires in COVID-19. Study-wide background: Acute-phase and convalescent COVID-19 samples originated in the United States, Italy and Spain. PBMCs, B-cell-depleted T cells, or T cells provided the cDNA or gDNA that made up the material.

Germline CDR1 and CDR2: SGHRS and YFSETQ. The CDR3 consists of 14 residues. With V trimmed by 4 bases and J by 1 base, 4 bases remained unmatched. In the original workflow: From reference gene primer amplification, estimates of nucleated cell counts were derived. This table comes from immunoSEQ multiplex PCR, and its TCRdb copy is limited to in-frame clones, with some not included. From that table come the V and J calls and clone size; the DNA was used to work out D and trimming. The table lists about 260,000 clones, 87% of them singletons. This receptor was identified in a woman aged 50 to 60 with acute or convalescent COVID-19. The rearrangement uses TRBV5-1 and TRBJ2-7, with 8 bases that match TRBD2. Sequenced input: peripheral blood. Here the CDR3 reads CASSGSGSSYEQYF. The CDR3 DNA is TGCGCCAGCAGCGGCAGCGGGAGTTCCTACGAGCAGTACTTC.